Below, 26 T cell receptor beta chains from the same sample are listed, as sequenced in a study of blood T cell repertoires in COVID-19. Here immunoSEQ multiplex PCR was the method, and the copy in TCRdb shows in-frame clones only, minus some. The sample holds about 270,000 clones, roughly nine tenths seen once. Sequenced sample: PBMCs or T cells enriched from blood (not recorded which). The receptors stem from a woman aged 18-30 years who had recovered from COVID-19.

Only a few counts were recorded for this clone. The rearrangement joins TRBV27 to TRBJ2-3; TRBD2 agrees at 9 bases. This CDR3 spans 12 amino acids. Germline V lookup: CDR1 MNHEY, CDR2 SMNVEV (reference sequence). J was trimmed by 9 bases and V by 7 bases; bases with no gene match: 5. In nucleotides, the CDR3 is TGTGCCAGCACCTCTAGCGGGGCGACGCAGTATTTT. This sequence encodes CASTSSGATQYF.

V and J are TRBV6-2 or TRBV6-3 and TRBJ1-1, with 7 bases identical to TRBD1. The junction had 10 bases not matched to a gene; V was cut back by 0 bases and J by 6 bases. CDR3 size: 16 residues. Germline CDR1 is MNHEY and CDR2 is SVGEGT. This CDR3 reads CASSYSRDSTTSEAFF. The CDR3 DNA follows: TGTGCCAGCAGTTACTCCAGGGACAGCACGACATCTGAAGCTTTCTTT.

CDR3 protein: CSVEGPRVSGHEQYF. In DNA form, the CDR3 reads TGCAGCGTTGAAGGGCCCCGCGTAAGCGGGCACGAGCAGTACTTC. The chain has TRBV29-1 and TRBJ2-7, with a tentative D call TRBD2 (6 bases). Looked up from germline, CDR1 is SQVTM and CDR2 is ANQGSEA. Trimming took off 1 base at V and 5 bases at J, with 18 bases between the two ends. The CDR3 is 15 residues long.

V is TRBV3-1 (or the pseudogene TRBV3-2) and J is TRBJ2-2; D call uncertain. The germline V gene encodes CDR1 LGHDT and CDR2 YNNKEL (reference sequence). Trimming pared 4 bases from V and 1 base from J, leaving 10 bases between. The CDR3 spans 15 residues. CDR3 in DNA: TGTGCCAGCAGCCTACCCAGTGAGAACACCGGGGAGCTGTTTTTT. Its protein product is CASSLPSENTGELFF.

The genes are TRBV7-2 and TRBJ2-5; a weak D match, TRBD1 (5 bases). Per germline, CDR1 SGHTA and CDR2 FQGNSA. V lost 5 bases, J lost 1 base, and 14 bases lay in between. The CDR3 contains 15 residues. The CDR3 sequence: CASSPLKGIQETQYF. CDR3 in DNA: TGTGCCAGCAGCCCCTTAAAGGGGATCCAAGAGACCCAGTACTTC.

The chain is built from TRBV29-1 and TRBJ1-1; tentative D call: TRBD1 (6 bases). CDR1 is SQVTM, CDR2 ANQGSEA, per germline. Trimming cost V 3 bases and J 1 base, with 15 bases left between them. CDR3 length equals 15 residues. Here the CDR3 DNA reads TGCAGCGTTGAGGACAGCTCCCGGGGGAACACTGAAGCTTTCTTT. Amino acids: CSVEDSSRGNTEAFF.

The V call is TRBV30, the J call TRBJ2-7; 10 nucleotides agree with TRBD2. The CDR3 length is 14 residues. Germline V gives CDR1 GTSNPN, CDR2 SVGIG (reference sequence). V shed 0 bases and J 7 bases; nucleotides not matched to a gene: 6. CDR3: CAWSVRAGGQEQYF. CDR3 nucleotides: TGTGCCTGGAGTGTACGAGCGGGAGGGCAAGAGCAGTACTTC.

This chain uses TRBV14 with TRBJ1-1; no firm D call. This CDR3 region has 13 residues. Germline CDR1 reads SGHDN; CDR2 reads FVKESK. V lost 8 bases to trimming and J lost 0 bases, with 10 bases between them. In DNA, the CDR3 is TGTGCCAGCGGTCAGGCAGTGAACACTGAAGCTTTCTTT. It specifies CASGQAVNTEAFF.

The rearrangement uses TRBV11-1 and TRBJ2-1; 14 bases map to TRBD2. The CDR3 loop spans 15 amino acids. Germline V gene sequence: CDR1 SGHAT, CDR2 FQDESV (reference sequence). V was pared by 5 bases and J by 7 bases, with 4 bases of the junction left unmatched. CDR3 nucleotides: TGTGCCAGCAGCCAGGGACTAGCGGGAGCTAATGAGCAGTTCTTC. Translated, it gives CASSQGLAGANEQFF.

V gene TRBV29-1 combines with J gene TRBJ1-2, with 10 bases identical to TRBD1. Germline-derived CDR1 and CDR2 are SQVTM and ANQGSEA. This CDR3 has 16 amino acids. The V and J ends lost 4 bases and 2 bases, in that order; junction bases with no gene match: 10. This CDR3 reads CSVGGQDRGQNYGYTF. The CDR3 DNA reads TGCAGCGTTGGGGGCCAAGACAGGGGGCAGAACTATGGCTACACCTTC.

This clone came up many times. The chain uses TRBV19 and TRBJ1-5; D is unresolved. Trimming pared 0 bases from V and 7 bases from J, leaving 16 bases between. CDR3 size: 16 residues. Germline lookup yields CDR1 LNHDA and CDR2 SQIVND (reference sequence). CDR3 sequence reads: CASSIDWTNYLQPQHF. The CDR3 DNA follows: TGTGCCAGTAGTATAGATTGGACTAATTACTTGCAGCCCCAGCATTTT.

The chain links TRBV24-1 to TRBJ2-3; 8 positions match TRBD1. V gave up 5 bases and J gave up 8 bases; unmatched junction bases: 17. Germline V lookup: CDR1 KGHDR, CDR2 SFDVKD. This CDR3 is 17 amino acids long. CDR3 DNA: TGTGCCACCAGTGCTGGGACAGGTGGGCACTTAGGGGGTACGCAGTATTTT. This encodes CATSAGTGGHLGGTQYF.

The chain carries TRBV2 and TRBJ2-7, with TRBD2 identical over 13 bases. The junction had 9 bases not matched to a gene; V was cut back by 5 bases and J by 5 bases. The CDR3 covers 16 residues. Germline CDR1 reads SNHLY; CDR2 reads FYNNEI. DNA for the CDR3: TGTGCCAGCAGTCGTTTTACTAGCGGGGGGGCCAACGAGCAGTACTTC. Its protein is CASSRFTSGGANEQYF.

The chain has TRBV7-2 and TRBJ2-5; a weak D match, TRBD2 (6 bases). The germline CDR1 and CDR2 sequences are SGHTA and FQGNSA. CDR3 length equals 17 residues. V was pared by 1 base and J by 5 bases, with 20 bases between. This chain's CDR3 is CASSLGVAVGARETQYF. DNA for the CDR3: TGTGCCAGCAGCTTAGGAGTAGCGGTGGGCGCCCGGGAGACCCAGTACTTC.

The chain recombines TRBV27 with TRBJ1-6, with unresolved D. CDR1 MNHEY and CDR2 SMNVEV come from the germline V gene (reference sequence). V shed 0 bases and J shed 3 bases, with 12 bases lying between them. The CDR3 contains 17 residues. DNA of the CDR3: TGTGCCAGCAGTTTATCGCGGGGTGCGATCTATAATTCACCCCTCCACTTT. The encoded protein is CASSLSRGAIYNSPLHF.

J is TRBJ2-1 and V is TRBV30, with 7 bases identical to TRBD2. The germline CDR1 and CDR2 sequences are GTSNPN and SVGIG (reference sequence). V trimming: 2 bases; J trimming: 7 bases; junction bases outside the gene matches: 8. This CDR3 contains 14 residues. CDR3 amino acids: CAWSIGGSTNEQFF. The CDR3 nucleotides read TGTGCCTGGAGTATCGGCGGGAGTACGAATGAGCAGTTCTTC.

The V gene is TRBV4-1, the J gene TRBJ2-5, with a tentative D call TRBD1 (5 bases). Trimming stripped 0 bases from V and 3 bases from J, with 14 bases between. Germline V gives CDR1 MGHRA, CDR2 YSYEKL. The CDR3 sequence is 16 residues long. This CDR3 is CASSQDFGRVEETQYF. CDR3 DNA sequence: TGCGCCAGCAGCCAAGATTTCGGCAGGGTGGAAGAGACCCAGTACTTC.

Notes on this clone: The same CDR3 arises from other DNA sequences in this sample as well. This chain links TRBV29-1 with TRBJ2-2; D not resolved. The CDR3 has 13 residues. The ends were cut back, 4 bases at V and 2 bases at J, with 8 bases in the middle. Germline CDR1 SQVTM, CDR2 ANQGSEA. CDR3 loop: CSVGQTNTGELFF. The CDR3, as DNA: TGCAGCGTTGGGCAGACTAACACCGGGGAGCTGTTTTTT.

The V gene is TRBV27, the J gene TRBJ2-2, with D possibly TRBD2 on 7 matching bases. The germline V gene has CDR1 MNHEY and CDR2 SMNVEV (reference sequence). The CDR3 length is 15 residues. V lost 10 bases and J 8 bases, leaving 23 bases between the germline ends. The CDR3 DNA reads TGTGCCACCAAACTTTATGGGGGGGCCGTGGGGGAGCTGTTTTTT. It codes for CATKLYGGAVGELFF.

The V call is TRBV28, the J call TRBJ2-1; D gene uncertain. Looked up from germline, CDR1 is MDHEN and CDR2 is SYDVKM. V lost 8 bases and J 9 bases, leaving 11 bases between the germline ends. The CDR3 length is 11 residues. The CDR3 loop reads CASLFIREQFF. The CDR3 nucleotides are TGTGCCAGCTTGTTTATTCGTGAGCAGTTCTTC.

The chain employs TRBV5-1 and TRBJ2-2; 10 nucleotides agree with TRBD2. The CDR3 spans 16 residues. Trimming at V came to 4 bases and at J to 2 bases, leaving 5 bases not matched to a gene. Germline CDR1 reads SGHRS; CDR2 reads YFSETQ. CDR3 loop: CASSKGLADNTGELFF. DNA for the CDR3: TGCGCCAGCAGCAAAGGACTAGCGGATAACACCGGGGAGCTGTTTTTT.

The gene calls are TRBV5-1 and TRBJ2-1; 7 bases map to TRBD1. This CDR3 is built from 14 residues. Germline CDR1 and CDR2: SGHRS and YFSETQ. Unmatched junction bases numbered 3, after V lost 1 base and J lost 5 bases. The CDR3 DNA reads TGCGCCAGCAGCTTGACAGGGGTAAACAATGAGCAGTTCTTC. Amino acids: CASSLTGVNNEQFF.

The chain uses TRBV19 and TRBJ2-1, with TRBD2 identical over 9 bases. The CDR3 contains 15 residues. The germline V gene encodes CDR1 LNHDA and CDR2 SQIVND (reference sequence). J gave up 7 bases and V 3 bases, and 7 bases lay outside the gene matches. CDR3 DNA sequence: TGTGCCAGTAGTATCCTGGCGGGAGGGCCTAATGAGCAGTTCTTC. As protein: CASSILAGGPNEQFF.

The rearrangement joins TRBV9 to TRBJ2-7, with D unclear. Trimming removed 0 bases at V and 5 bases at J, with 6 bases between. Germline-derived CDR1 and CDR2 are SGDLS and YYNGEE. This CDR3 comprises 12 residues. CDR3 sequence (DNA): TGTGCCAGCAGCGTAGGACAAAACGAGCAGTACTTC. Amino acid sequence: CASSVGQNEQYF.

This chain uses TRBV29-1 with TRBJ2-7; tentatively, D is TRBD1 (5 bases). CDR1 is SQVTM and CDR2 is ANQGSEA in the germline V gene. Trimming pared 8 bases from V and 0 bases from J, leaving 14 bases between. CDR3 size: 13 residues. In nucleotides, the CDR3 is TGCAGCTATACAAGACAGAGCTCCTACGAGCAGTACTTC. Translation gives CSYTRQSSYEQYF.

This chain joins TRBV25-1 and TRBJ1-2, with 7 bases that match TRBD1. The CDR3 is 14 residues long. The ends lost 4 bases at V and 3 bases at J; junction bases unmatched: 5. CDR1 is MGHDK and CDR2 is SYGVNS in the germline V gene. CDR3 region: CASSGDRDDYGYTF. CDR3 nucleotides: TGTGCCAGCAGTGGTGACAGGGACGACTATGGCTACACCTTC.